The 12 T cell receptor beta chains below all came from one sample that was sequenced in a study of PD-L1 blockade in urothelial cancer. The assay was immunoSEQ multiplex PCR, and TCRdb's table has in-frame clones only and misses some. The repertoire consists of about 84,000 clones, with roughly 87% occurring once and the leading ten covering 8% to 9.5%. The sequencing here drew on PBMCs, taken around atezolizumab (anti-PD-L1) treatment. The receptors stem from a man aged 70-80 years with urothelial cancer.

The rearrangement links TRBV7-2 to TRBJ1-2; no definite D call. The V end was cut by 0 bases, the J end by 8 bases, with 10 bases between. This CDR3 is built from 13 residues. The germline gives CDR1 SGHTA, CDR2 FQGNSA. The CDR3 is CASSLAPNVGYTF. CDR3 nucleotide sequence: TGTGCCAGCAGCTTAGCCCCTAACGTAGGCTACACCTTC.

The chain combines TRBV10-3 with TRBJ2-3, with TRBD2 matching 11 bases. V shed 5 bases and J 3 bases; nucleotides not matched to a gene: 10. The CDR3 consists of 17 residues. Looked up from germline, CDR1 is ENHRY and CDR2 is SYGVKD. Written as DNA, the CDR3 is TGTGCCATCAGTCTCGCTTACAGGACTAGCGGGACAGATACGCAGTATTTT. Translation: CAISLAYRTSGTDTQYF.

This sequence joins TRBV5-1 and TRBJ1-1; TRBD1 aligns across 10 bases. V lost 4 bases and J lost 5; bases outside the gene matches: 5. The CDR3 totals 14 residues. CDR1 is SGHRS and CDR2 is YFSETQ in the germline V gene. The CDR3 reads CASSPRQGATEAFF. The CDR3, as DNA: TGCGCCAGCAGCCCGAGACAGGGGGCGACTGAAGCTTTCTTT.

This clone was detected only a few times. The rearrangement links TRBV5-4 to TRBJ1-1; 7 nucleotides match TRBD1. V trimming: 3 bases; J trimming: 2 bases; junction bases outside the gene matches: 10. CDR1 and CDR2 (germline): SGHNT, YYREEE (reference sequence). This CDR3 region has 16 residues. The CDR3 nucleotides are TGTGCCAGCAGCTCACCTTTAGGGGGCCGTAACACTGAAGCTTTCTTT. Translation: CASSSPLGGRNTEAFF.

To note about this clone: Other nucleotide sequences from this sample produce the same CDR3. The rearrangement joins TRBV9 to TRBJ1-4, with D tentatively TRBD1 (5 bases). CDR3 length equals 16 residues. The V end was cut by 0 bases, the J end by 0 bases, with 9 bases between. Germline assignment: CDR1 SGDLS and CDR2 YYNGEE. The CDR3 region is CASSVGSRATNEKLFF. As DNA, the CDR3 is TGTGCCAGCAGCGTAGGGTCCAGGGCAACTAATGAAAAACTGTTTTTT.

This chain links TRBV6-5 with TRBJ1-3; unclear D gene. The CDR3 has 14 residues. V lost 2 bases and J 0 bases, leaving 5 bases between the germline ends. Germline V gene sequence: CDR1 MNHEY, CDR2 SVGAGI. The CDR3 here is CASSYKSSGNTIYF. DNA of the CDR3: TGTGCCAGCAGTTACAAGAGCTCTGGAAACACCATATATTTT.

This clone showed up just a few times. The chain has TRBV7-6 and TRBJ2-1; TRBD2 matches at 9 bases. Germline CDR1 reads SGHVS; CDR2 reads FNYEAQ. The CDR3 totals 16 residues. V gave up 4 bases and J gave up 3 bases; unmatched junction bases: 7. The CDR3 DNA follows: TGTGCCAGCAGCTCGTTAGCGGGAGTACGCTACAATGAGCAGTTCTTC. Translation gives CASSSLAGVRYNEQFF.

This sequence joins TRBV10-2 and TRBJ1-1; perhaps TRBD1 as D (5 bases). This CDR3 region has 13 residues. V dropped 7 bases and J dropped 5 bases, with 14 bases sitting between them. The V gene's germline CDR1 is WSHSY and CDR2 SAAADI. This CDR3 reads CASTEPGWTEAFF. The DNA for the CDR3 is TGCGCCAGCACCGAACCAGGGTGGACTGAAGCTTTCTTT.

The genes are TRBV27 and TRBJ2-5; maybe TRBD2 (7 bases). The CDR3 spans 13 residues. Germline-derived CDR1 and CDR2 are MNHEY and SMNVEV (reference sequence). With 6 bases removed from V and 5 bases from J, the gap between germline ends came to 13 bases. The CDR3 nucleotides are TGTGCCAGCAGGAGGGGGGGCACGGAGACCCAGTACTTC. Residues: CASRRGGTETQYF.

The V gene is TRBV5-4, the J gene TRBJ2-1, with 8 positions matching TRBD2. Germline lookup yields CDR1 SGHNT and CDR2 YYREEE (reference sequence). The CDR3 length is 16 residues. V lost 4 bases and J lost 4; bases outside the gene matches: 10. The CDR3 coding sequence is TGTGCCAGCAGCCCGGCCGGGACTAGATCTTACAATGAGCAGTTCTTC. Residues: CASSPAGTRSYNEQFF.

The CDR3 reads CASRTPSMNTEAFF. The CDR3 region has the DNA TGTGCCAGCCGGACTCCATCGATGAACACTGAAGCTTTCTTT. The chain is built from TRBV27 and TRBJ1-1; D unclear. Trimming took 8 bases from V and 0 from J, leaving 13 bases between them. The CDR3 is 14 residues long. The germline V gene has CDR1 MNHEY and CDR2 SMNVEV (reference sequence).

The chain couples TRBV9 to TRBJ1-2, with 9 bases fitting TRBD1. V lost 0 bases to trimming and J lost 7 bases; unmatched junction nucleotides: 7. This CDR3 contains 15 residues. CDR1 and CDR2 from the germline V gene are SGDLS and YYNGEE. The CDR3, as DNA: TGTGCCAGCAGCGTAGGGGCGGGGACAGGGTCTGGCTACACCTTC. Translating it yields CASSVGAGTGSGYTF.